These T cell receptor beta chains were read from a single sample in a study of siplizumab effects on memory and regulatory T cells. Assay used: immunoSEQ multiplex PCR; TCRdb lists only in-frame clones, some missing. The table has more than 85,000 clones, roughly 92% seen once. The sequenced sample was CD4+ T cells sorted from blood. These receptors all stem from a human donor in good health. CDR3s include the opening cysteine and the closing phenylalanine or tryptophan. D genes are given only for firm matches. Expanded clones get a size class; other rows say once, few or many, or leave the size out.

clone_size | j_call | v_call | d_call | cdr3_aa | cdr3_nt
once | TRBJ2-3 | TRBV27 | NA | CASSLGRRRTDTQYF | TGTGCCAGCAGTTTAGGACGCCGGCGGACAGATACGCAGTATTTT
NA | TRBJ1-5 | TRBV5-4 | NA | CASSFFIQPQHF | TGTGCCAGCAGCTTCTTCATTCAGCCCCAGCATTTT
NA | TRBJ1-1 | TRBV6-1 | NA | CASSEITGGTEAFF | TGTGCCAGCAGTGAAATAACGGGGGGCACTGAAGCTTTCTTT
NA | TRBJ1-5 | TRBV6-6 | NA | CASTAVPNQPQHF | TGTGCCAGCACCGCTGTGCCCAATCAGCCCCAGCATTTT
NA | TRBJ1-2 | TRBV7-8 | TRBD1 | CASSKTSRGTGGIYGYTF | TGTGCCAGCAGCAAAACGTCCCGTGGGACAGGGGGTATCTATGGCTACACCTTC
NA | TRBJ2-3 | TRBV30 | TRBD2 | CAWSALAGGRDTQYF | TGTGCCTGGAGTGCTTTAGCGGGAGGGCGAGATACGCAGTATTTT
NA | TRBJ2-5 | TRBV5-1 | TRBD1 | CASTLQGAGETQYF | TGCGCCAGCACCCTACAGGGGGCGGGAGAGACCCAGTACTTC
NA | TRBJ1-1 | TRBV2 | NA | CASSVNRRASPIEAFF | TGTGCCAGCAGTGTTAACAGGAGAGCTAGCCCTATTGAAGCTTTCTTT
NA | TRBJ1-5 | TRBV19 | NA | CASSLRTTQPQHF | TGTGCCAGTAGTCTGCGGACAACTCAGCCCCAGCATTTT
NA | TRBJ1-5 | TRBV6-5 | TRBD1 | CASSSGQGSQPQHF | TGTGCCAGCAGTTCGGGACAGGGGAGTCAGCCCCAGCATTTT
NA | TRBJ1-2 | TRBV5-4 | NA | CASSLNMGRYGYTF | TGTGCCAGCAGCTTGAATATGGGCCGCTATGGCTACACCTTC
NA | TRBJ1-5 | TRBV15 | NA | CATSPRGEEPQHF | TGTGCCACCAGCCCTAGGGGGGAGGAGCCCCAGCATTTT
once | TRBJ1-1 | TRBV7-8 | NA | CASSLALGNTEAFF | TGTGCCAGCAGCTTAGCGTTGGGGAACACTGAAGCTTTCTTT
NA | TRBJ1-4 | TRBV5-1 | TRBD1 | CASSLTGDEKLFF | TGCGCCAGCAGCTTGACAGGGGATGAAAAACTGTTTTTT
once | TRBJ1-1 | TRBV5-6 | TRBD1 | CASSWDRGTEAFF | TGTGCCAGCAGCTGGGACAGGGGCACTGAAGCTTTCTTT
NA | TRBJ1-2 | TRBV4-1 | NA | CASSQVSGARLDGYTF | TGCGCCAGCAGCCAAGTTTCAGGGGCCCGTTTGGATGGCTACACCTTC
NA | TRBJ2-3 | TRBV10-2 | TRBD1 | CASSEQGADTQYF | TGCGCCAGCAGTGAGCAGGGGGCAGATACGCAGTATTTT
NA | TRBJ1-1 | TRBV5-4 | NA | CASSSERGYTEAFF | TGTGCCAGCAGCTCGGAACGGGGGTACACTGAAGCTTTCTTT
NA | TRBJ2-7 | TRBV10-3 | NA | CAISESGGPYEQYF | TGTGCCATCAGTGAGTCGGGAGGACCCTACGAGCAGTACTTC
NA | TRBJ2-5 | TRBV20-1 | NA | CSASDQTQYF | TGCAGTGCTTCTGATCAGACCCAGTACTTC
NA | TRBJ2-3 | TRBV27 | TRBD2 | CASRLAGSSTDTQYF | TGTGCCAGCAGACTAGCGGGGTCTAGCACAGATACGCAGTATTTT
NA | TRBJ2-2 | TRBV11-3 | TRBD2 | CASSAAGTSSGELFF | TGTGCCAGCAGCGCAGCTGGGACTAGCTCCGGGGAGCTGTTTTTT
NA | TRBJ2-7 | TRBV19 | NA | CASSMQVTPSYEQYF | TGTGCCAGTAGTATGCAGGTGACTCCTTCCTACGAGCAGTACTTC
NA | TRBJ2-1 | TRBV7-9 | TRBD2 | CASSLPGRAWNEQFF | TGTGCCAGCAGCTTACCCGGGAGGGCCTGGAATGAGCAGTTCTTC
NA | TRBJ1-2 | TRBV19 | NA | CATSLPYTF | TGTGCCACGTCCCTTCCCTACACCTTC
NA | TRBJ1-4 | TRBV18 | NA | CASSPRDFSEKLFF | TGTGCCAGCTCACCCCGGGATTTTTCTGAAAAACTGTTTTTT
once | TRBJ1-1 | TRBV10-1 | TRBD1 | CASSEYRTGTEAFF | TGCGCCAGCAGTGAGTATCGGACAGGGACTGAAGCTTTCTTT
NA | TRBJ1-1 | TRBV6-6 | NA | CASSSQYQNTEAFF | TGTGCCAGCAGTTCCCAATATCAGAACACTGAAGCTTTCTTT
NA | TRBJ2-7 | TRBV18 | TRBD1 | CASSPPNRQGGTYEQYF | TGTGCCAGCTCACCACCAAATAGACAGGGGGGGACCTACGAGCAGTACTTC
NA | TRBJ1-2 | TRBV7-2 | TRBD1 | CASSLEDRGYGYTF | TGTGCCAGCAGCTTAGAGGACAGGGGCTATGGCTACACCTTC
NA | TRBJ1-2 | TRBV19 | TRBD1 | CASSTAGTGGLSNYGYTF | TGTGCCAGTAGTACAGCCGGGACAGGGGGCCTCTCTAACTATGGCTACACCTTC
NA | TRBJ2-7 | TRBV6-4 | TRBD1 | CASSDSGTGDTTTTYEQYF | TGTGCCAGCAGTGACTCCGGGACAGGGGATACTACCACGACCTACGAGCAGTACTTC
NA | TRBJ1-5 | TRBV5-6 | NA | CASSDRQRSNNQPQHF | TGTGCCAGCAGCGATAGACAGCGCTCCAATAATCAGCCCCAGCATTTT
NA | TRBJ1-4 | TRBV30 | NA | CAWSVPGALGEKLFF | TGTGCCTGGAGTGTACCCGGGGCTCTAGGTGAAAAACTGTTTTTT
NA | TRBJ1-4 | TRBV2 | NA | CASQLNRPWERGEKLFF | TGTGCCAGTCAGTTAAACCGCCCCTGGGAACGCGGGGAAAAACTGTTTTTT
NA | TRBJ1-2 | TRBV18 | NA | CASSPTLNYGYTF | TGTGCCAGCTCACCGACACTTAACTATGGCTACACCTTC
once | TRBJ1-2 | TRBV7-2 | NA | CASSFDGTGGGYTF | TGTGCCAGCAGCTTCGACGGGACGGGGGGAGGCTACACCTTC
NA | TRBJ2-3 | TRBV4-2 | TRBD1 | CASSQVFLPGQGAVDTQYF | TGTGCCAGCAGCCAAGTGTTTCTCCCGGGACAGGGGGCGGTAGATACGCAGTATTTT
NA | TRBJ2-3 | TRBV5-1 | TRBD2 | CASGPDGRTPDTQYF | TGCGCCAGCGGACCCGACGGGAGGACCCCAGATACGCAGTATTTT
NA | TRBJ1-1 | TRBV18 | NA | CASSPSTDFSDRTEAFF | TGTGCCAGCTCACCCTCGACAGACTTTTCAGATCGCACTGAAGCTTTCTTT
few | TRBJ2-7 | TRBV7-2 | NA | CASSRDRRTYEQYF | TGTGCCAGCAGCCGAGACAGGAGAACCTACGAGCAGTACTTC
NA | TRBJ1-6 | TRBV18 | NA | CASSPTADYNSPLHF | TGTGCCAGCTCACCAACGGCAGACTATAATTCACCCCTCCACTTT
once | TRBJ1-1 | TRBV27 | TRBD1 | CASRPRTGGYTEAFF | TGTGCCAGCAGACCGAGGACAGGGGGGTACACTGAAGCTTTCTTT
NA | TRBJ1-1 | TRBV21-1 | NA | CASSKVETGLNTEAFF | TGTGCCAGCAGCAAAGTAGAAACAGGACTGAACACTGAAGCTTTCTTT
NA | TRBJ2-7 | TRBV19 | NA | CASSQGFSNYEQYF | TGTGCCAGTAGTCAAGGGTTCTCCAACTACGAGCAGTACTTC
NA | TRBJ2-1 | TRBV18 | TRBD2 | CASSPLAGDYNEQFF | TGTGCCAGCTCACCGCTGGCGGGGGATTACAATGAGCAGTTCTTC
NA | TRBJ1-2 | TRBV6-5 | TRBD1 | CASSFHRGRVDGYTF | TGTGCCAGCAGTTTCCACAGGGGGCGCGTAGATGGCTACACCTTC
few | TRBJ1-4 | TRBV10-1 | NA | CASSERLNEKLFF | TGCGCCAGCAGTGAGAGGCTTAATGAAAAACTGTTTTTT
NA | TRBJ2-7 | TRBV19 | TRBD2 | CASSPPGRLGYEQYF | TGTGCCAGTAGTCCCCCCGGGAGGTTGGGGTACGAGCAGTACTTC
NA | TRBJ2-1 | TRBV5-1 | NA | CASSSPGNEQFF | TGCGCCAGCAGCTCCCCCGGGAATGAGCAGTTCTTC
NA | TRBJ2-1 | TRBV5-6 | NA | CASSLAGRVKQFF | TGTGCCAGCAGCTTGGCGGGCAGGGTTAAGCAGTTCTTC
NA | TRBJ1-3 | TRBV5-6 | NA | CASSLVGTDTIYF | TGTGCCAGCAGCCTCGTGGGAACGGACACCATATATTTT
NA | TRBJ1-5 | TRBV14 | NA | CASWEVVPQHF | TGTGCCAGCTGGGAGGTTGTGCCCCAGCATTTT